A selection of T cell receptor beta chains follows, all from one sample in a study of CD8 T cells in ankylosing spondylitis. From the 5' RACE reads, TCRdb called clonotypes with MiXCR, one entry per CDR3 protein. The data show about 340,000 distinct CDR3 sequences, with roughly 14% seen just once and around 1% held by the top ten. Sequencing was performed on blood, either unsorted or a sorted T cell fraction (not recorded which). Receptors originate from a male donor with ankylosing spondylitis or in good health (not recorded which). The CDR3 runs from the conserved cysteine through the conserved F or W. The order of the fields is J gene, CDR3 length, clone size, D gene, V gene, CDR3 DNA, CDR3 protein. A D gene is named only where the DNA matches it firmly. Clone size, where shown, is once, few, many, or a class for clones that have expanded.

TRBJ2-5 14 - TRBD2 TRBV7-2 TGTGCCAGCCGGACGGCGGGAGGCCAAGAGACCCAGTACTTC CASRTAGGQETQYF
TRBJ2-7 13 - - TRBV6-1 TGTGCCAGCAGAATCCCGGGGCTTTACGAGCAGTACTTC CASRIPGLYEQYF
TRBJ2-5 12 - - TRBV20-1 TGCAGTGCTGCGCGGATAGTCGAGACCCAGTACTTC CSAARIVETQYF
TRBJ2-1 16 - TRBD2 TRBV5-1 TGCGCCAGCAGCTTGGCCACATTAGCGGGACCCAATGAGCAGTTCTTC CASSLATLAGPNEQFF
TRBJ2-5 16 - - TRBV28 TGTGCCAGCAGTTCCCCAGGAATGGACAGCCAAGAGACCCAGTACTTC CASSSPGMDSQETQYF
TRBJ2-5 17 - - TRBV18 TGTGCCAGCTCACCGGGGGGATCAGCCGGGTACCAAGAGACCCAGTACTTC CASSPGGSAGYQETQYF
TRBJ2-2 17 - TRBD2 TRBV5-4 TGTGCCAGCGGATTTAGCGGGAAAATCCCCGGCACCGGGGAGCTGTTTTTT CASGFSGKIPGTGELFF
TRBJ1-1 14 - - TRBV20-1 TGCAGTGTGCTGGGACCCATCCGTAACACTGAAGCTTTCTTT CSVLGPIRNTEAFF
TRBJ2-5 9 few - TRBV29-1 TGCAGCGTTGGGGACACCCAGTACTTC CSVGDTQYF
TRBJ1-1 15 - - TRBV7-9 TGTGCCAGCAGCGCATCCGGGACGGCCAACACTGAAGCTTTCTTT CASSASGTANTEAFF
TRBJ2-7 14 - - TRBV5-1 TGCGCCAGCAGCCTCCCAGCGGGTCAGGGTCAGCAGTACTTC CASSLPAGQGQQYF
TRBJ2-1 12 few - TRBV19 TGTGCCAGTAGTAAACGACAAAATGAGCAGTTCTTC CASSKRQNEQFF
TRBJ2-7 16 - TRBD1 TRBV5-1 TGCGCCAGCAGCTGGCCCGGGACAGGGTTAAGGAACGAGCAGTACTTC CASSWPGTGLRNEQYF
TRBJ1-1 15 - - TRBV5-1 TGCGCCAGCAGCTTTACCGACAGTCTGAACACTGAAGCTTTCTTT CASSFTDSLNTEAFF
TRBJ1-2 14 - - TRBV10-3 TGTGCCATCAGTGTCCCGACAGGCATTGCGGGCTACACCTTC CAISVPTGIAGYTF
TRBJ1-1 15 few TRBD1 TRBV12-3/TRBV12-4 TGTGCCAGCAGGTACTCGGGGACAGGGGGCACTGAAGCTTTCTTT CASRYSGTGGTEAFF
TRBJ2-7 15 - - TRBV5-6 TGTGCCAGCAGCTCTCCCGGGATCTCTGCCTACGAGCAGTACTTC CASSSPGISAYEQYF
TRBJ2-3 15 - TRBD2 TRBV3-1 TGTGCCAGCAGCCGATGGACTAGCGGGAGTGGCACGCAGTATTTT CASSRWTSGSGTQYF
TRBJ2-7 15 - TRBD1 TRBV5-1 TGCGCCAGCAGCTCAGACAGGGGGCCGGACTACGAGCAGTACTTC CASSSDRGPDYEQYF
TRBJ1-1 14 many - TRBV12-3/TRBV12-4 TGTGCCAGCGGAACTACCCTTGGGACGGCTGAAGCTTTCTTT CASGTTLGTAEAFF
TRBJ2-3 12 - - TRBV20-1 TGCAGTGCTGGGCAGGGTAGAGATACGCAGTATTTT CSAGQGRDTQYF
TRBJ2-7 14 few TRBD2 TRBV5-1 TGCGCCAGCAGCTTGGGAACGGGAGGTGGCGAGCAGTACTTC CASSLGTGGGEQYF
TRBJ2-2 15 few - TRBV5-4 TGTGCCAGCAGCTTGAAGGTTACGGAGCCCGGGGAGCTGTTTTTT CASSLKVTEPGELFF
TRBJ2-1 14 - - TRBV11-3 TGTGCCAGCAGTAACGACCCATCCTACAATGAGCAGTTCTTC CASSNDPSYNEQFF